This T cell receptor (beta chain) emerged from a study of shared clonotypes between healthy human individuals. V lost 7 bases to trimming and J lost 1 base, with 14 bases between them. The CDR3 sequence is 14 residues long. The germline V gene encodes CDR1 SGHTA and CDR2 FQGNSA. Data came from immunoSEQ multiplex PCR; TCRdb stores just in-frame clones and leaves some out. The table has about 2.4 million clones, roughly 93% seen once; the top ten hold about 0.39%. The chain combines TRBV7-2 with TRBJ2-7; a possible D gene is TRBD1 (6 bases). This receptor was taken from a man aged 18-30 years in good health. Some clones in this sample may be carry-over from other donors' samples. Material: naive CD4+ T cells from PBMCs. Specified subset: CD45RA+ positively selected. CDR3 DNA: TGTGCCAGCAAGGTGAGAGGGGGTTCCTACGAGCAGTACTTC. Translating gives CASKVRGGSYEQYF. Full variable domain (rest looked up from reference TRBV7-2 and TRBJ2-7): GAGVSQSPSNKVTEKGKDVELRCDPISGHTALYWYRQSLGQGLEFLIYFQGNSAPDKSGLPSDRFSAERTGGSVSTLTIQRTQQEDSAVYLCASKVRGGSYEQYFGPGTRLTVT.